This T cell receptor (beta chain) is from a study of control samples from healthy donors and cancer patients. The CDR3 runs 16 residues. Germline CDR1 is SGHRS and CDR2 is YFSETQ. V was pared by 2 bases and J by 4 bases, with 16 bases between. Assay: immunoSEQ multiplex PCR; the TCRdb copy retains only in-frame clones and omits some. The sample includes roughly 190,000 clones, approximately 91% seen only once; the top ten take roughly 1.9%. The clonotype comes from a man aged 25 to 45 in good health. Sequencing was performed on blood. The chain joins TRBV5-1 to TRBJ2-1; D may be TRBD1 (6 bases). The CDR3 loop is CASSFGGRWGYNEQFF. CDR3 in DNA: TGCGCCAGCAGCTTTGGGGGCCGGTGGGGTTACAATGAGCAGTTCTTC.